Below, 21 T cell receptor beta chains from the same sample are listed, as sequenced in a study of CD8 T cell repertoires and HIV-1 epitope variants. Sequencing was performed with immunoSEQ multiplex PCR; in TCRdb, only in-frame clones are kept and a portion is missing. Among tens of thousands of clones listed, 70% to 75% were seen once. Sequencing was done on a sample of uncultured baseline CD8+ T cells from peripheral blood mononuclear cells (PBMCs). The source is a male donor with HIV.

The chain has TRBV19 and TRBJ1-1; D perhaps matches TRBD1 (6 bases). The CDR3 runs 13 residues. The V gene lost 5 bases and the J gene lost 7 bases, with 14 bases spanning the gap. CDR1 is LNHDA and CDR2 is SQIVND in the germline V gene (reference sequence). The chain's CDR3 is CASSPQTGHEAFF. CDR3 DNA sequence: TGTGCCAGTAGTCCACAGACAGGACATGAAGCTTTCTTT.

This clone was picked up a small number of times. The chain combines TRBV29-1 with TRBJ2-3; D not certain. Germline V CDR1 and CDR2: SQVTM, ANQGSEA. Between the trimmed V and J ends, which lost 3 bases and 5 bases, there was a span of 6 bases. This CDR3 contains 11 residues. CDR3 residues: CSVEPRDTQYF. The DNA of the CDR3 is TGCAGCGTTGAGCCCAGAGATACGCAGTATTTT.

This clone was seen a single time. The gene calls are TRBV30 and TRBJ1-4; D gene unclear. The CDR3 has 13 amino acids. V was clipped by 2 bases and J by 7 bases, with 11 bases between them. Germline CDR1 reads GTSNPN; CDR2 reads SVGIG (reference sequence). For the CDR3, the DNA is TGTGCCTGGAGTATGGCAGCTTTTGAAAAACTGTTTTTT. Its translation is CAWSMAAFEKLFF.

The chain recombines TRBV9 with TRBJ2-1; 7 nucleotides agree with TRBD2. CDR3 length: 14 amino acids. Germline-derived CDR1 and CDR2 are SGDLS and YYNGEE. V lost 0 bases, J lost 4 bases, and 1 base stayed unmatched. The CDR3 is CASSVGEGYNEQFF. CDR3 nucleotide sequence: TGTGCCAGCAGCGTAGGGGAGGGTTACAATGAGCAGTTCTTC.

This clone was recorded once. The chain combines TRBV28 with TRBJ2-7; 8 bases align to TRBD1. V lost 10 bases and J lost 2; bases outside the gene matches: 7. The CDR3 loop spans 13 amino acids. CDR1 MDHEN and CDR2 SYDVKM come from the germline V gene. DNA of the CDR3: TGTGCCATCAGGACAGGGATCGCCTACGAGCAGTACTTC. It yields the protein CAIRTGIAYEQYF.

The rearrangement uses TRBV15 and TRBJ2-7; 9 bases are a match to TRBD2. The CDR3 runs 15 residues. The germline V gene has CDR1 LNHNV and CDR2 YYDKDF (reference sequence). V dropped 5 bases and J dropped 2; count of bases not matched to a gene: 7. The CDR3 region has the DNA TGTGCCACCAGCCGAGCGGGGGGCCGCGCCTACGAGCAGTACTTC. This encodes CATSRAGGRAYEQYF.

CDR3 in DNA: TGTGCCAGCAGCACAGGACAGGGCGGTGGGTCACCCCTCCACTTT. This sequence encodes CASSTGQGGGSPLHF. This rearrangement joins TRBV7-3 to TRBJ1-6; 8 positions match TRBD1. Germline-derived CDR1 and CDR2 are SGHTA and FQGTGA. V was pared by 5 bases and J by 10 bases, with 10 bases of the junction left unmatched. CDR3 length: 15 residues.

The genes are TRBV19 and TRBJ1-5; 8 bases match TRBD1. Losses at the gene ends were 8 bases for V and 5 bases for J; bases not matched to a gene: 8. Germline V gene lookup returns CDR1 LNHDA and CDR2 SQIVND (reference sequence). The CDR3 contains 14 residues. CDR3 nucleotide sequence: TGTGCCAGTGGGGGACAGGCCGGCGATCAGCCCCAGCATTTT. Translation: CASGGQAGDQPQHF. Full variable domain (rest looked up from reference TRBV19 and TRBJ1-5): DGGITQSPKYLFRKEGQNVTLSCEQNLNHDAMYWYRQDPGQGLRLIYYSQIVNDFQKGDIAEGYSVSREKKESFPLTVTSAQKNPTAFYLCASGGQAGDQPQHFGDGTRLSIL.

The CDR3 nucleotides read TGCGCCAGCAGCCATACCGGGACTAGCGGTGCGAACACCGGGGAGCTGTTTTTT. Protein: CASSHTGTSGANTGELFF. The chain links TRBV5-1 to TRBJ2-2; 11 positions agree with TRBD2. Per the germline V gene, CDR1 is SGHRS and CDR2 is YFSETQ. Trimming removed 4 bases from V and 0 bases from J; junction bases left unmatched: 8. The CDR3 covers 18 residues. Combining the CDR3 with reference TRBV5-1 and TRBJ2-2 gives the whole variable domain KAGVTQTPRYLIKTRGQQVTLSCSPISGHRSVSWYQQTPGQGLQFLFEYFSETQRNKGNFPGRFSGRQFSNSRSEMNVSTLELGDSALYLCASSHTGTSGANTGELFFGEGSRLTVL.

The CDR3 sequence: CASSITGGTYEQYF. Here the CDR3 DNA reads TGTGCCAGTAGTATAACCGGGGGAACCTACGAGCAGTACTTC. V gene TRBV19 combines with J gene TRBJ2-7; D is possibly TRBD2 (6 bases). CDR1 is LNHDA and CDR2 is SQIVND in the germline V gene (reference sequence). The CDR3 is made up of 14 amino acids. Trimming cost V 2 bases and J 2 bases, with 10 bases left between them. The full variable domain, rest sourced from reference TRBV19 and TRBJ2-7, is DGGITQSPKYLFRKEGQNVTLSCEQNLNHDAMYWYRQDPGQGLRLIYYSQIVNDFQKGDIAEGYSVSREKKESFPLTVTSAQKNPTAFYLCASSITGGTYEQYFGPGTRLTVT.

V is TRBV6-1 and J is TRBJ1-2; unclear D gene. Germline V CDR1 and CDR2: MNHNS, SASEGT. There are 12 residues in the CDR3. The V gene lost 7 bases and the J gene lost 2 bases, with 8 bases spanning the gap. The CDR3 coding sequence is TGTGCCAGCACCCCGGAGAACTATGGCTACACCTTC. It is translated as CASTPENYGYTF.

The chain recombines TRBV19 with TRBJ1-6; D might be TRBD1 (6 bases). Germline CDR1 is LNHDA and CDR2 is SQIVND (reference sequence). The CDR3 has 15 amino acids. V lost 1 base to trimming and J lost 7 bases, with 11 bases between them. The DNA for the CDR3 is TGTGCCAGTAGTATAGGCGGGGGCCCAAATTCACCCCTCCACTTT. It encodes CASSIGGGPNSPLHF.

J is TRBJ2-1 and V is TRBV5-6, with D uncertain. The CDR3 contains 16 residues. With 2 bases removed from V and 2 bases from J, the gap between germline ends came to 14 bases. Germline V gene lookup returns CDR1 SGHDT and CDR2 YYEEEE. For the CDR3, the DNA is TGTGCCAGCAGCTTTGGGCAGGCTGCCACCTACAATGAGCAGTTCTTC. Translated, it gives CASSFGQAATYNEQFF.

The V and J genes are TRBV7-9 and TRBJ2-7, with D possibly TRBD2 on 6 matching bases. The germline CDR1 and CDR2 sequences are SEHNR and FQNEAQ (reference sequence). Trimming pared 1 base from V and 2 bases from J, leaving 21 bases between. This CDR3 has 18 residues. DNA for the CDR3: TGTGCCAGCAGCTTAGATCTAGGGAACGGGAGAATCCCCTACGAGCAGTACTTC. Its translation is CASSLDLGNGRIPYEQYF. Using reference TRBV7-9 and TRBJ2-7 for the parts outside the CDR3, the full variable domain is DTGVSQNPRHKITKRGQNVTFRCDPISEHNRLYWYRQTLGQGPEFLTYFQNEAQLEKSRLLSDRFSAERPKGSFSTLEIQRTEQGDSAMYLCASSLDLGNGRIPYEQYFGPGTRLTVT.

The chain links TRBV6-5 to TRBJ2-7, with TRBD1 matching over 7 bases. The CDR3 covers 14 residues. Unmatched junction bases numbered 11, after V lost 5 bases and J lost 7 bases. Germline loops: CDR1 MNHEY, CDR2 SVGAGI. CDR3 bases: TGTGCCAGCAGTAGTACAGGGGACCTCGAAGAGCAGTACTTC. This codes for CASSSTGDLEEQYF.

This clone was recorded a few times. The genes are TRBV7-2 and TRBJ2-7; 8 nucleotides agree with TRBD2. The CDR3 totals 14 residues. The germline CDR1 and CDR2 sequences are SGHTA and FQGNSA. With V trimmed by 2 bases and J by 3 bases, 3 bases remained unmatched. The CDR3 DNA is TGTGCCAGCAGCTTACAGGGGACTAGCTACGAGCAGTACTTC. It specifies CASSLQGTSYEQYF. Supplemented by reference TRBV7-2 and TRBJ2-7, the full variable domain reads GAGVSQSPSNKVTEKGKDVELRCDPISGHTALYWYRQSLGQGLEFLIYFQGNSAPDKSGLPSDRFSAERTGGSVSTLTIQRTQQEDSAVYLCASSLQGTSYEQYFGPGTRLTVT.

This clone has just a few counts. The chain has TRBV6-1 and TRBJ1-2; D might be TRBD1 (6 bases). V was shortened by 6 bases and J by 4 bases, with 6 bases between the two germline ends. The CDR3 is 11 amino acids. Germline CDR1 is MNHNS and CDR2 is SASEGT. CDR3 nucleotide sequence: TGTGCCAGCAGGGACAGCTATGGCTACACCTTC. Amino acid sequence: CASRDSYGYTF.

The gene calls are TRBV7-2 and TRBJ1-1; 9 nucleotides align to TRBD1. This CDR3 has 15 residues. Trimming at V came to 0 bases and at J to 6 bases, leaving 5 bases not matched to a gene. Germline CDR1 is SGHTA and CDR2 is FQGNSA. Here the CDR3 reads CASSLAGGTGSEAFF. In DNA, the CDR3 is TGTGCCAGCAGCTTAGCTGGGGGGACAGGGTCTGAAGCTTTCTTT.

The CDR3 sequence: CASSYSEGNQPQHF. CDR3 in DNA: TGTGCCAGCAGTTACTCCGAGGGCAATCAGCCCCAGCATTTT. The V call is TRBV6-7, the J call TRBJ1-5; D unclear. TRBV6-7 is known as an ORF, though its function is uncertain. Trimming left V 0 bases short and J 2 bases short, with 5 bases between. The CDR3 is made up of 14 amino acids.

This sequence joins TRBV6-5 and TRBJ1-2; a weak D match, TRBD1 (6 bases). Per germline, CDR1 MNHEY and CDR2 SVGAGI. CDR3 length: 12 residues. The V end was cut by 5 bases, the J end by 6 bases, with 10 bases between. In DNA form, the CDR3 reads TGTGCCAGCAGTAAACAGGGACATGGCTACACCTTC. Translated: CASSKQGHGYTF.

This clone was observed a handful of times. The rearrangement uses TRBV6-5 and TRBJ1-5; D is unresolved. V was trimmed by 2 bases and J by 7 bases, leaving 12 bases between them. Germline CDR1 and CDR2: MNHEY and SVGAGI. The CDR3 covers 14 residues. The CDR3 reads CASSYTGNEQPQHF. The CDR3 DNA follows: TGTGCCAGCAGTTACACGGGGAATGAACAGCCCCAGCATTTT.